Given below is one TCR beta chain in context. The target antigen is unknown. This record belongs to a study of shared clonotypes between healthy human individuals. Study-wide points: Clonotype sharing across a few donors was observed for about 5.5% of naive CD4 clonotypes. Tissues were not sampled, only blood, and their repertoires likely differ.

CD45RO-negative CD8 cells positively selected for CCR7 made up the naive population, which excluded terminally differentiated effector memory CD45RA+ cells. The CDR3 covers 15 residues. V was pared by 3 bases and J by 5 bases, with 16 bases between. Germline lookup yields CDR1 LNHDA and CDR2 SQIVND (reference sequence). Samples underwent the assay at deep level. Repertoires were generated with immunoSEQ multiplex PCR, while TCRdb's copy carries only in-frame clones and drops some. The sample carries roughly 2 million clones, roughly 94% recorded once. Sequencing was performed on naive CD8+ T cells sorted from blood. The TCR sequence derives from a man younger than 30 in good health. The chain is built from TRBV19 and TRBJ1-2; D perhaps matches TRBD1 (5 bases). CDR3 sequence reads: CASSIVPQGTYGYTF. The CDR3 nucleotides are TGTGCCAGTAGTATCGTCCCCCAGGGTACATATGGCTACACCTTC.